This is a list of T cell receptor beta chains from one sample in a study of T cells in Graves' hyperthyroidism and ophthalmopathy. One entry per CDR3 protein, called by TCRdb with MiXCR from the multiplex PCR reads. The sample consists of 480,000 or so distinct CDR3 sequences, 46% of them appearing once. Sequencing was carried out using peripheral blood or thyroid tissue (not recorded which). These TCRs come from an adult woman with Graves' disease, either hyperthyroidism or ophthalmopathy (not recorded which). CDR3s include the opening cysteine and the closing phenylalanine or tryptophan. A D gene is named only where the DNA matches it firmly. Size is omitted from some rows. Given values are once, few, many or a class for expanded clones.

clone_size j_call d_call v_call cdr3_nt cdr3_aa
NA TRBJ2-5 TRBD2 TRBV2 TGTGCCAGCAAGGGACGGATTAGCGGGAGTATTGGGACCCAGTACTTC CASKGRISGSIGTQYF
few TRBJ2-7 NA TRBV2 TGTGCCAGCAGTAGGGCGGACTCCTACGAGCAGTACTTC CASSRADSYEQYF
many TRBJ1-2 NA TRBV9 TGTGCCAGCAGCGTAGGGGTGGACGATGGCTACACCTTC CASSVGVDDGYTF
NA TRBJ2-2 NA TRBV9 TGTGCCAGCAGCGTGTACCAGGGTCGAGCCGGGGAGCTGTTTTTT CASSVYQGRAGELFF
many TRBJ2-5 NA TRBV19 TGTGCCAGTAGTATCTCGGGGGTCCAAGAGACCCAGTACTTC CASSISGVQETQYF
many TRBJ2-7 NA TRBV24-1 TGTGCCACCAGTGTTGGGAGCTCCTACGAGCAGTACTTC CATSVGSSYEQYF
NA TRBJ2-7 NA TRBV19 TGTGCCAGTAATTTCGACGGTAGCTCCTACGAGCAGTACTTC CASNFDGSSYEQYF
many TRBJ1-2 TRBD1 TRBV2 TGTGCCAGCAGTTTGACCGGGACAGGGGTTAATGGCTACACCTTC CASSLTGTGVNGYTF
NA TRBJ2-7 TRBD1 TRBV19 TGTGCCAGTAGTATAGGTGGGGACAGCTACGAGCAGTACTTC CASSIGGDSYEQYF
NA TRBJ2-2 NA TRBV20-1 TGCAGTGCGTTATCCGGGGAGCTGTTTTTT CSALSGELFF
few TRBJ1-3 NA TRBV29-1 TGCAGCGTTGAAGATGTAAACACCATATATTTT CSVEDVNTIYF
few TRBJ2-2 NA TRBV29-1 TGCAGCGTTACCGCCGGGACACTCACGAACACCGGGGAGCTGTTTTTT CSVTAGTLTNTGELFF
many TRBJ1-1 NA TRBV7-2 TGTGCCAGCAGCTTTCAAGGGGGCACTGAAGCTTTCTTT CASSFQGGTEAFF
few TRBJ2-5 NA TRBV15 TGTGCCACCAGCAGAGATCCTGGGACCCAAGAGACCCAGTACTTC CATSRDPGTQETQYF
NA TRBJ1-4 NA TRBV25-1 TGTGCCAGCAGTGAATTTAGGGAGAATGAAAAACTGTTTTTT CASSEFRENEKLFF
many TRBJ2-7 TRBD1 TRBV6-6 TGTGCCAGCAGTTACAGGGGGCGCGAGCAGTACTTC CASSYRGREQYF
NA TRBJ1-2 TRBD1 TRBV6-1 TGTGCCACCAGTGGAGGACAGGGTACTAACTATGGCTACACCTTC CATSGGQGTNYGYTF
NA TRBJ1-2 NA TRBV7-9 TGTGCCAGCAGCTTAGGCGGAATAAGCTATGGCTACACCTTC CASSLGGISYGYTF
many TRBJ1-1 NA TRBV5-1 TGCGCCAGCAGCTTCCTGGACAGAGGCCGAAGTGAAGCTTTCTTT CASSFLDRGRSEAFF
many TRBJ1-5 NA TRBV29-1 TGCAGCGTTGTTCAGGTTGCGGGTCAGCCCCAGCATTTT CSVVQVAGQPQHF
NA TRBJ2-7 TRBD1 TRBV5-1 TGCGCCAGCAGCGGGACAGGGTTGAACACCGGGGAGCTGTACTTC CASSGTGLNTGELYF
few TRBJ2-7 TRBD2 TRBV2 TGTGCCAGCAGTAGAGCGGGAGAAACCTACGAGCAGTACTTC CASSRAGETYEQYF
NA TRBJ2-7 NA TRBV7-4 TGTGCCAGCAGCCCCGTGGGGATAAGGGAGCAGTACTTC CASSPVGIREQYF
many TRBJ2-7 NA TRBV2 TGTGCCAGCAGTTCAGGGGTCCCCACCTACGAGCAGTACTTC CASSSGVPTYEQYF
many TRBJ2-5 NA TRBV20-1 TGCAGTGCTAGAGTACCCGACAGCAATCAAGAGACCCAGTACTTC CSARVPDSNQETQYF
NA TRBJ2-6 TRBD1 TRBV20-1 TGCAGTGCTCACGGGACAGGGGCGGAACCTGGGGCCAACGTCCTGACTTTC CSAHGTGAEPGANVLTF
many TRBJ1-1 NA TRBV4-1 TGCGCCAGCAGCCAAAGACGGGAGAACACTGAAGCTTTCTTT CASSQRRENTEAFF
many TRBJ1-3 NA TRBV7-2 TGTGCCAGCAGCTTAAGAGGGTTAAGCAACACCATATATTTT CASSLRGLSNTIYF
NA TRBJ1-5 NA TRBV19 TGTGCCAGTAGTGTTACCGCGAGACTCAGGGGTGATCAGCCCCAGCATTTT CASSVTARLRGDQPQHF
many TRBJ2-2 NA TRBV5-8 TGTGCCAGCAGCTCCGCGACTAGGAACACCGGGGAGCTGTTTTTT CASSSATRNTGELFF
few TRBJ1-1 NA TRBV11-1 TGTGCCACCAAGACAGACATGAACACTGAAGCTTTCTTT CATKTDMNTEAFF
NA TRBJ1-1 TRBD1 TRBV19 TGTGCCAGCAGCTGGGCCGGGACAGTCGAAGCTTTCTTT CASSWAGTVEAFF
NA TRBJ2-7 NA TRBV2 TGTGCCAGCAGTGAAGCGGAAGGCGGGGTAGACGAGCAGTACTTC CASSEAEGGVDEQYF
NA TRBJ1-2 TRBD1 TRBV5-1 TGCGCCAGCAGCACGGGACAGGGATTTGGCTACACCTTC CASSTGQGFGYTF
NA TRBJ2-7 TRBD1 TRBV15 TGTGCCACCAGCAGAGTTAAGGACAGGAACTACGAGCAGTACTTC CATSRVKDRNYEQYF
NA TRBJ2-7 NA TRBV28 TGTGCCAGCAGTTTATTCCGGGACGCCGTTTCCTACGAGCAGTACTTC CASSLFRDAVSYEQYF
NA TRBJ1-4 TRBD1 TRBV9 TGTGCCAGCAGCTCCCATGGACAGGGGAAACTGTTTTTT CASSSHGQGKLFF
NA TRBJ2-7 NA TRBV24-1 TGTGCCAGCAGCCCCCGCGAGAAAGCCTACGAGCAGTACTTC CASSPREKAYEQYF
many TRBJ2-5 TRBD2 TRBV5-1 TGCGCCAGCAGCTCTCCGGGACTAGCGGGAGGTAACCAAGAGACCCAGTACTTC CASSSPGLAGGNQETQYF
few TRBJ1-1 NA TRBV7-6 TGTGCCAGCGTTGCGGGGCAGGGGACCTTCACTGAAGCTTTCTTT CASVAGQGTFTEAFF
few TRBJ1-2 TRBD1 TRBV7-9 TGTGCCAGCAGCCCTCAGACAGGGGAGGGCTACACCTTC CASSPQTGEGYTF
many TRBJ1-4 TRBD1 TRBV7-2 TGTGCCAGCAGTGATCTTACAGGGGACACTGAAAAACTGTTTTTT CASSDLTGDTEKLFF
NA TRBJ2-2 NA TRBV7-9 TGTGCCAGCAGTATGGAGGGGGCGACCACCGGGGAGCTGTTTTTT CASSMEGATTGELFF
many TRBJ1-3 NA TRBV10-3 TGTGCCATCAGGCACGGCTCTGGAAACACCATATATTTT CAIRHGSGNTIYF
NA TRBJ1-2 NA TRBV29-1 TGCAGCGTTGCCCAGGGACCTAACTATGGCTACACCTTC CSVAQGPNYGYTF
NA TRBJ2-7 NA TRBV29-1 TGCAGCGTATTGACAGTATACGAGCAGTACTTC CSVLTVYEQYF